This note documents a single T cell receptor (beta chain) sequence. Its specificity is unknown. The CDR3 loop spans 17 amino acids. The germline CDR1 and CDR2 sequences are SNHLY and FYNNEI. Trimming cost V 3 bases and J 3 bases; bases outside gene matches: 13. The sample belongs to a study of cytomegalovirus exposure and HLA in healthy donors. Looking at the study overall: Earlier work reported 117 million unique TCR beta sequences from about 179 million T cells. Notes on the study in general: Certain sequence variants were highly shared and formed a cluster, and this cluster was likely a sequencing artifact. TCR beta V segments were, for the most part, productive about 87% or about 30% of the time in an earlier analysis. Several of the most significant clusters appeared, in a later analysis, to be linked to common viral pathogens.

The PCR employed 60 Vbeta primers together with 13 Jbeta primers. The protocol was immunoSEQ multiplex PCR, while the TCRdb copy is restricted to in-frame clones and leaves out a portion. This sample yields under 150,000 clones, of which about 75% are seen a single time; more than 4% belongs to the top ten. V and J are TRBV2 and TRBJ2-7; 8 nucleotides match TRBD2. The TCR sequence derives from a man aged 60 to 75 in good health and CMV-seronegative. Sequenced input: PBMCs. CDR3 protein: CASSEFPQLADRYEQYF. Here the CDR3 DNA reads TGTGCCAGCAGTGAGTTTCCCCAACTAGCGGACCGCTACGAGCAGTACTTC.